This T cell receptor (beta chain) comes out of a study of blood T cell repertoires in COVID-19. Across the whole study: Material from acute and convalescent COVID-19 was sourced from the United States, Italy and Spain.

Germline CDR1 is LNHNV and CDR2 is YYDKDF (reference sequence). V shed 4 bases and J 6 bases; nucleotides not matched to a gene: 2. The CDR3 totals 15 residues. Clinical history reported by participants formed the basis on which cohorts were assigned. In the original processing: How many nucleated cells were present was estimated from reference gene primer amplification. Assay used: immunoSEQ multiplex PCR; TCRdb lists only in-frame clones, some missing. The DNA gave D and trimming, while V, J and clone size come from that table. The sample lists 250,000 or so clones; around 81% were seen once. Sequenced sample: PBMCs or T cells enriched from blood (not recorded which). The chain is built from TRBV15 and TRBJ2-2; 13 bases fit TRBD2. The sequence was obtained from a man between 50 and 59 years old who had recovered from COVID-19. The CDR3 nucleotides are TGTGCCACCAGCACGGGACTAGCGGGGTCCGGGGAGCTGTTTTTT. It encodes CATSTGLAGSGELFF. Looking up the rest from reference TRBV15 and TRBJ2-2 gives the full variable domain: DAMVIQNPRYQVTQFGKPVTLSCSQTLNHNVMYWYQQKSSQAPKLLFHYYDKDFNNEADTPDNFQSRRPNTSFCFLDIRSPGLGDTAMYLCATSTGLAGSGELFFGEGSRLTVL.